This is a list of T cell receptor beta chains from one sample in a study of cytomegalovirus exposure and HLA in healthy donors. Only in-frame clones appear in the TCRdb table, and some are missing; sequencing was by immunoSEQ multiplex PCR. Among about 150,000 clones listed, more than 60% were seen once. Material for sequencing was PBMCs. The receptors derive from a woman between 40 and 50 years old in good health and CMV-seronegative. The CDR3 runs from the conserved cysteine through the conserved F or W. D genes are given only for firm matches. Where a row states a size, it is once, few, many or the class of an expanded clone; other rows omit it.

>TRBD1|few|TRBJ2-7|TRBV13
TGTGCCAGCAGCCGGGACAGGGTTGACTACGAGCAGTACTTC
CASSRDRVDYEQYF
>NA|NA|TRBJ1-2|TRBV18
TGTGCCAGCTCAGGGCTACAGGAAAACGGCTACACCTTC
CASSGLQENGYTF
>NA|NA|TRBJ1-1|TRBV15
TGTGCCACCAGCCGGCGGGTTTTAACACAAGCTTTCTTT
CATSRRVLTQAFF
>TRBD1|NA|TRBJ2-1|TRBV10-1
TGCGCCAGCAGTGGGGCTAGGACAGGGGGCCTCGGTTCCTACAATGAGCAGTTCTTC
CASSGARTGGLGSYNEQFF
>TRBD1|NA|TRBJ1-1|TRBV6-5
TGTGCCAGCAGTTCCCACAGGGGGCCCTCCACTGAAGCTTTCTTT
CASSSHRGPSTEAFF
>TRBD1|few|TRBJ1-5|TRBV4-1
TGCGCCAGCAGCCAAGAAGGACAGGGCGGTCAGCCCCAGCATTTT
CASSQEGQGGQPQHF
>NA|NA|TRBJ1-5|TRBV27
TGTGCCAGCAGTTTATTCCCCAGGTACAATCAGCCCCAGCATTTT
CASSLFPRYNQPQHF
>NA|NA|TRBJ1-1|TRBV5-1
TGCGCCAGCAGCCCAGGACAGAACACTGAAGCTTTCTTT
CASSPGQNTEAFF
>TRBD1|NA|TRBJ1-5|TRBV10-1
TGCGCCAGCAGTGATATGACAGGGAGCCAGCCCCAGCATTTT
CASSDMTGSQPQHF
>TRBD2|once|TRBJ2-5|TRBV10-3
TGTGCCATCGAAGATAGCGGGGGAGCCCAGTACTTC
CAIEDSGGAQYF
>NA|NA|TRBJ1-3|TRBV6-5
TGTGCCAGCAGTACCCAGGGAAACACCATATATTTT
CASSTQGNTIYF
>TRBD1|NA|TRBJ2-5|TRBV27
TGTGCCAGCAGTAATACTGGGACAGTCGAGACCCAGTACTTC
CASSNTGTVETQYF
>TRBD1|NA|TRBJ2-7|TRBV28
TGTGCCAGCAGTGCCCCTCGGGACAGTCCCTACGAGCAGTACTTC
CASSAPRDSPYEQYF
>TRBD1|few|TRBJ2-2|TRBV7-7
TGTGCTAGCAGCTTAGCGCTAGAGGGACAGAAGCTTTTCGGGGAGCTGTTTTTT
CASSLALEGQKLFGELFF
>TRBD1|NA|TRBJ1-2|TRBV6-5
TGTGCCAGCAGTTCGGGGACAGGGGGCTATGGCTACACCTTC
CASSSGTGGYGYTF
>NA|NA|TRBJ1-4|TRBV6-6
TGTGCCAGCAGGAACAGGGCTGAGGGTGATGATGAAAAACTGTTTTTT
CASRNRAEGDDEKLFF
>NA|NA|TRBJ2-5|TRBV7-9
TGTGCCAGCAGCACGACCCCCGGCAGGGGGGAGGAGACCCAGTACTTC
CASSTTPGRGEETQYF
>NA|NA|TRBJ2-1|TRBV2
TGTGCCAGTCAAAGAGGGCCGTACAATGAGCAGTTCTTC
CASQRGPYNEQFF
>TRBD2|NA|TRBJ2-3|TRBV5-1
TGCGCCAGCAGCCAAAACGCGGGACTAGGCACAGATACGCAGTATTTT
CASSQNAGLGTDTQYF
>TRBD1|NA|TRBJ2-1|TRBV2
TGTGCCAGCAGTGTTAGACAGGGAAGGGGCAATGAGCAGTTCTTC
CASSVRQGRGNEQFF
>NA|NA|TRBJ2-3|TRBV5-1
TGCGCCAGCAGCTTGGCGGGAGTGGGGACAGATACGCAGTATTTT
CASSLAGVGTDTQYF
>NA|NA|TRBJ1-2|TRBV10-3
TGTGCCACCAGTGAGAGAGTTGGGGGGGATGGCTACACCTTC
CATSERVGGDGYTF
>NA|few|TRBJ1-2|TRBV11-2
TGTGCCAGCAGCTTGAGTTTCAGGCCTCATCCGTCCTACGGCTACACCTTC
CASSLSFRPHPSYGYTF
>NA|NA|TRBJ2-2|TRBV7-7
TGTGCTAGCAGCGCCAGGGAAACCGGGGAGCTGTTTTTT
CASSARETGELFF
>TRBD1|NA|TRBJ2-3|TRBV7-9
TGTGCCAGCAGCTTGACAGGGTCTCGCACAGATACGCAGTATTTT
CASSLTGSRTDTQYF
>TRBD1|NA|TRBJ1-5|TRBV6-1
TGTGCCAGCAGCCGGACAGGGAAGAATCAGCCCCAGCATTTT
CASSRTGKNQPQHF
>NA|NA|TRBJ1-1|TRBV5-1
TGCGCCAGCAGATTGGGCGCAGGGATGAACACTGAAGCTTTCTTT
CASRLGAGMNTEAFF
>NA|NA|TRBJ2-6|TRBV27
TGTGCCAGCAGTTTAGGAGGGGCTGGGGCCAACGTCCTGACTTTC
CASSLGGAGANVLTF
>NA|NA|TRBJ1-1|TRBV4-1
TGCGCCAGCAGCCAAGGGGAGCTTGGGACTGAAGCTTTCTTT
CASSQGELGTEAFF
>NA|NA|TRBJ2-7|TRBV12-5
TGTGCTAGTGCCAAGGAGACGGGGTTTTACGAGCAGTACTTC
CASAKETGFYEQYF
>NA|NA|TRBJ2-1|TRBV5-1
TGCGCCAGCAGCTTGGAAGGGAGAGGTCCCAATTGGTTCTTC
CASSLEGRGPNWFF
>NA|NA|TRBJ1-5|TRBV13
TGTGCCAGCAGCTTAGCGGGACTAGACAATCAGCCCCAGCATTTT
CASSLAGLDNQPQHF
>TRBD2|NA|TRBJ2-2|TRBV10-3
TGTGCCATCAGTGGAATGGCGGGGGGCCCCGGGGAGCTGTTTTTT
CAISGMAGGPGELFF
>NA|few|TRBJ1-2|TRBV23-1
TGCGCCAGCACCCTCCGCTATAAAGGCTACACCTTC
CASTLRYKGYTF
>TRBD2|NA|TRBJ2-3|TRBV7-2
TGTGCCAGCAGCTTAGGTGGAGCGACTAGCGGACCTAGCACAGATACGCAGTATTTT
CASSLGGATSGPSTDTQYF
>NA|NA|TRBJ2-7|TRBV10-2
TGCGCCAGCTCTTTAGACGCGGAATCCTACGAGCAGTACTTC
CASSLDAESYEQYF
>NA|few|TRBJ1-5|TRBV5-5
TGTGCCAGCAGCTTGGCCCTATCGGTGTGGCAGCCCCAGCATTTT
CASSLALSVWQPQHF
>TRBD1|NA|TRBJ2-1|TRBV5-1
TGCGCCAGCAGCATCCTTTCCGGGACAGGGGTCCGCAATGAGCAGTTCTTC
CASSILSGTGVRNEQFF
>NA|NA|TRBJ2-1|TRBV7-7
TGTGCTAGCAGCTTAGCGGGGACAGGGTTGGGTGAGCAGTTCTTC
CASSLAGTGLGEQFF
>NA|NA|TRBJ2-3|TRBV4-1
TGCGCCAGCAGCCAATCTACAGGGACAGATACGCAGTATTTT
CASSQSTGTDTQYF
>NA|NA|TRBJ2-2|TRBV7-8
TGTGCCAGCAGCCATAGGACAGCGCAAACCGGGGAGCTGTTTTTT
CASSHRTAQTGELFF
>TRBD1|NA|TRBJ2-5|TRBV2
TGTGCCAGCAGGCCCCTTCAACAGGGGGCGCCCCGAGAGACCCAGTACTTC
CASRPLQQGAPRETQYF
>TRBD1|NA|TRBJ1-2|TRBV10-2
TGCGCCAGCGGAAGGGACAGGGATAATAATGGCTACACCTTC
CASGRDRDNNGYTF
>NA|NA|TRBJ1-3|TRBV4-1
TGCGCCAGCAGCCAAGATATTGGAGGTAGCTCTGGAAACACCATATATTTT
CASSQDIGGSSGNTIYF
>NA|NA|TRBJ1-5|TRBV11-2
TGTGCCAGCAGCCGAGAGTTAAACCAGCCCCAGCATTTT
CASSRELNQPQHF
>NA|NA|TRBJ1-1|TRBV10-3
TGTGCCATCAGCGCCGGTTTGAACACTGAAGCTTTCTTT
CAISAGLNTEAFF